The 19 T cell receptor beta chains below all came from one sample that was sequenced in a study of CD8+ T cells in alopecia areata. Extraction of RNA preceded its reverse transcription into cDNA, which served as the sequencing template. Clones were read by immunoSEQ multiplex PCR, and TCRdb kept only the in-frame ones, dropping some. The data hold 150,000 to 250,000 clones, with around 60% observed a single time. The treatment was: oral pan-JAK inhibitor, 5-10 mg twice daily. The sample consisted of CD4+ T cells sorted from blood, taken at week 4, from a patient treated with tofacitinib. The receptor source for this set is a human donor with alopecia areata.

This clone was picked up a small number of times. The rearrangement links TRBV5-6 to TRBJ2-6; 7 nucleotides align to TRBD2. Unmatched junction bases numbered 5, after V lost 0 bases and J lost 2 bases. The CDR3 spans 17 residues. Germline values: CDR1 SGHDT, CDR2 YYEEEE. As DNA, the CDR3 is TGTGCCAGCAGCTTGGGGGCAGGGACTACTGGGGCCAACGTCCTGACTTTC. This translates into CASSLGAGTTGANVLTF.

Notes on this clone: Additional DNA sequences in this sample encode the identical CDR3. V and J are TRBV30 and TRBJ2-7; D remains unclear. CDR1 and CDR2 from the germline V gene are GTSNPN and SVGIG (reference sequence). This CDR3 spans 12 amino acids. V was trimmed by 0 bases and J by 3 bases, leaving 6 bases between them. The DNA of the CDR3 is TGTGCCTGGAGTGTGGGCCGCTACGAGCAGTACTTC. Amino acids: CAWSVGRYEQYF.

The V gene is TRBV30, the J gene TRBJ2-1, with D hard to call. This CDR3 contains 12 residues. The germline CDR1 and CDR2 sequences are GTSNPN and SVGIG (reference sequence). Trimming took off 1 base at V and 4 bases at J, with 5 bases between the two ends. The CDR3 DNA is TGTGCCTGGAGTGCCCCATACAATGAGCAGTTCTTC. Protein product: CAWSAPYNEQFF.

This clone was seen only a few times. V usage is TRBV5-1 and J usage is TRBJ2-7; 7 bases line up with TRBD1. The CDR3 is made up of 14 amino acids. Germline V gene lookup returns CDR1 SGHRS and CDR2 YFSETQ. The V segment lost 3 bases and the J segment 2 bases; nucleotides outside the gene matches: 5. The CDR3 loop is CASSSQGSAYEQYF. CDR3 DNA: TGCGCCAGCAGCTCACAGGGGTCTGCCTACGAGCAGTACTTC.

This clone was counted only a few times. V is TRBV5-1 and J is TRBJ2-1; D possibly matches TRBD1 or TRBD2 (6 bases each). This CDR3 is built from 16 residues. V lost 4 bases and J 9 bases, leaving 23 bases between the germline ends. Germline loops: CDR1 SGHRS, CDR2 YFSETQ. CDR3 bases: TGCGCCAGCAGCCCGAAGGGGGGATCAATCAATCGTGAGCAGTTCTTC. Residues: CASSPKGGSINREQFF.

The V call is TRBV4-1, the J call TRBJ2-5; D unclear. Looked up from germline, CDR1 is MGHRA and CDR2 is YSYEKL. V was trimmed by 0 bases and J by 5 bases, leaving 13 bases between them. This CDR3 is 15 amino acids long. The CDR3 DNA sequence: TGCGCCAGCAGCCAAGACACGATGCTCCCGGAGACCCAGTACTTC. Translated: CASSQDTMLPETQYF.

In this sample, this clone turned up once. CDR3 residues: CASSLAGQPNTGELFF. CDR3 DNA sequence: TGCGCCAGCAGCTTGGCGGGACAGCCGAACACCGGGGAGCTGTTTTTT. J is TRBJ2-2 and V is TRBV5-1, with TRBD1 identical over 7 bases. The CDR3 runs 16 residues. After removal of 0 bases from V and 0 bases from J, the junction contained 2 bases not matched to a gene. Germline-derived CDR1 and CDR2 are SGHRS and YFSETQ.

J is TRBJ1-1 and V is TRBV23-1; unclear D gene. TRBV23-1 carries the ORF label, with uncertain function. Trimming stripped 6 bases from V and 6 bases from J, with 20 bases between. There are 15 residues in the CDR3. This CDR3 reads CASSVRPAVNSEAFF. CDR3 nucleotide sequence: TGCGCCAGCAGCGTCAGGCCAGCGGTCAATTCTGAAGCTTTCTTT.

This sequence joins TRBV7-8 and TRBJ2-6; D gene unclear. The CDR3 has 16 amino acids. The germline V gene encodes CDR1 SGHVS and CDR2 FQNEAQ. The V end lost 1 base, the J end lost 3 bases, and 10 bases lay between the germline ends. The CDR3 region has the DNA TGTGCCAGCAGCTTAGTTATCAGGTTTGGGGCCAACGTCCTGACTTTC. Its protein is CASSLVIRFGANVLTF.

This sequence joins TRBV4-1 and TRBJ1-5, with no clear D. CDR1 is MGHRA and CDR2 is YSYEKL in the germline V gene. CDR3 length: 16 residues. V was cut by 4 bases and J by 0 bases, with 13 bases left in between. This chain's CDR3 is CASSPGVRVSNQPQHF. In nucleotides, the CDR3 is TGCGCCAGCAGCCCCGGGGTTAGGGTTAGCAATCAGCCCCAGCATTTT.

This chain joins TRBV9 and TRBJ2-3, with 9 bases lining up with TRBD1. The CDR3 spans 17 residues. V lost 2 bases, J lost 3 bases, and 10 bases stayed unmatched. Germline V gives CDR1 SGDLS, CDR2 YYNGEE. The CDR3 nucleotides read TGTGCCAGCAGCGTGTATACCGGGACAGGGCGAACAGATACGCAGTATTTT. Amino acids: CASSVYTGTGRTDTQYF.

The gene calls are TRBV28 and TRBJ2-2, with 7 bases lining up with TRBD1. The germline CDR1 and CDR2 sequences are MDHEN and SYDVKM. V lost 2 bases and J lost 9; bases outside the gene matches: 6. CDR3 length: 14 amino acids. CDR3 coding DNA: TGTGCCAGCAGTTTAGAGGGGGCTCGCTGGGAGCTGTTTTTT. It codes for CASSLEGARWELFF.

This clone has only a few counts. V usage is TRBV13 and J usage is TRBJ2-7; 9 positions agree with TRBD1. From germline, CDR1 is PRHDT and CDR2 FYEKMQ (reference sequence). V gave up 4 bases and J gave up 3 bases; unmatched junction bases: 7. The CDR3 is 15 residues long. The chain's CDR3 is CASSSGQGGNYEQYF. In DNA form, the CDR3 reads TGTGCCAGCAGCTCGGGACAGGGAGGTAACTACGAGCAGTACTTC.

This clone appeared a few times. The genes are TRBV29-1 and TRBJ1-2; D unresolved. Germline V CDR1 and CDR2: SQVTM, ANQGSEA. This CDR3 region has 14 residues. Trimming took off 6 bases at V and 2 bases at J, with 16 bases between the two ends. The CDR3 nucleotides read TGCAGCGTCCAAGAACCGGGCCTCAACTATGGCTACACCTTC. Its protein is CSVQEPGLNYGYTF.

The chain carries TRBV25-1 and TRBJ1-6; weak D call: TRBD1 (5 bases). The V gene's germline CDR1 is MGHDK and CDR2 SYGVNS. This CDR3 is built from 15 residues. Trimming left V 3 bases short and J 9 bases short, with 15 bases between. DNA of the CDR3: TGTGCCAGCAGTGATAGTAGGGGACCTACTTCACCCCTCCACTTT. Residues: CASSDSRGPTSPLHF.

The V call is TRBV30, the J call TRBJ1-5; no reliable D call. The ends were cut back, 3 bases at V and 9 bases at J, with 21 bases in the middle. The germline gives CDR1 GTSNPN, CDR2 SVGIG (reference sequence). This CDR3 region has 15 residues. The CDR3 nucleotides read TGTGCCTGGAGCCTAGGACTCGGACGGGTTTGGCCCCAGCATTTT. Translating gives CAWSLGLGRVWPQHF.

The chain employs TRBV29-1 and TRBJ1-1; D might be TRBD1 (6 bases). Germline CDR1 is SQVTM and CDR2 is ANQGSEA. V was trimmed by 1 base and J by 6 bases, leaving 9 bases between them. The CDR3 has 12 residues. The CDR3 region has the DNA TGCAGCGTTGAAGGAGGGGGTGCTGAAGCTTTCTTT. The encoded protein is CSVEGGGAEAFF.

The chain combines TRBV23-1 with TRBJ2-7; TRBD1 matches at 9 bases. TRBV23-1 is an ORF, with its function uncertain. This CDR3 spans 16 amino acids. The ends lost 5 bases at V and 2 bases at J; junction bases unmatched: 10. The CDR3 is CASSSSLGDRAYEQYF. The DNA for the CDR3 is TGCGCCAGCAGTTCCTCCCTGGGGGACAGGGCCTACGAGCAGTACTTC.

The chain recombines TRBV27 with TRBJ2-7; D uncertain. With 6 bases removed from V and 5 bases from J, the gap between germline ends came to 14 bases. CDR1 and CDR2 from the germline V gene are MNHEY and SMNVEV (reference sequence). This CDR3 is 13 amino acids long. The CDR3 loop reads CASRRQENNEQYF. Here the CDR3 DNA reads TGTGCCAGCAGGCGTCAGGAGAACAACGAGCAGTACTTC.